The entry below describes one T cell receptor (beta chain). Antigen specificity is unknown. The data were obtained in a study of cytomegalovirus exposure and HLA in healthy donors. Whole-study context: Sequencing of some 200 million T cells in an earlier analysis found about 120 million unique TCR beta sequences.

General study results and limits: V- and J-gene trimming of TCR beta was linked (in a later analysis) to a missense DCLRE1C variant. An ancestry cluster, one associated with Asian ancestry, reportedly showed fewer N-insertions than the approximately 720-donor mean in a later analysis.

When sampled, the donors appeared nominally healthy, though they likely had unrecorded immune exposures. Vbeta (60) and Jbeta (13) primers were used in the PCR. Sequenced by immunoSEQ multiplex PCR; TCRdb stores in-frame clones only, minus some. Here the sample spans about 160,000 clones, approximately 82% being singletons. The sequence was collected from a man between 50 and 59 years old in good health and CMV-seropositive. The sequencing input was PBMCs.

CDR3 DNA: TGCGCCAGCAGCCTACGGGGACAGGACGGCGCCGGGGAGCTGTTTTTT. It is translated as CASSLRGQDGAGELFF. J is TRBJ2-2 and V is TRBV5-1; 8 positions agree with TRBD1. The CDR3 runs 16 residues. J gave up 6 bases and V 4 bases, and 11 bases lay outside the gene matches. The germline gives CDR1 SGHRS, CDR2 YFSETQ.